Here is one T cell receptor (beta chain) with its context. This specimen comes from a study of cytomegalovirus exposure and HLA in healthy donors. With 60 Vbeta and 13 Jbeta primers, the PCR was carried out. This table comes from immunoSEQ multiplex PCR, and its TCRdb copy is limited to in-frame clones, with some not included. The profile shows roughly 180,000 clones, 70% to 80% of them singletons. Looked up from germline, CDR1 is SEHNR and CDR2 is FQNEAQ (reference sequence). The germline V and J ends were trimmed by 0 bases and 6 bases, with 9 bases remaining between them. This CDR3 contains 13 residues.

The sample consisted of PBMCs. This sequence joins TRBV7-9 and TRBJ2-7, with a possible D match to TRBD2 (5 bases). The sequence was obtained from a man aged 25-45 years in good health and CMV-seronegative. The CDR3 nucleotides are TGTGCCAGCAGCTTAGCCACCGGGGTCGAGCAGTACTTC. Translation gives CASSLATGVEQYF.